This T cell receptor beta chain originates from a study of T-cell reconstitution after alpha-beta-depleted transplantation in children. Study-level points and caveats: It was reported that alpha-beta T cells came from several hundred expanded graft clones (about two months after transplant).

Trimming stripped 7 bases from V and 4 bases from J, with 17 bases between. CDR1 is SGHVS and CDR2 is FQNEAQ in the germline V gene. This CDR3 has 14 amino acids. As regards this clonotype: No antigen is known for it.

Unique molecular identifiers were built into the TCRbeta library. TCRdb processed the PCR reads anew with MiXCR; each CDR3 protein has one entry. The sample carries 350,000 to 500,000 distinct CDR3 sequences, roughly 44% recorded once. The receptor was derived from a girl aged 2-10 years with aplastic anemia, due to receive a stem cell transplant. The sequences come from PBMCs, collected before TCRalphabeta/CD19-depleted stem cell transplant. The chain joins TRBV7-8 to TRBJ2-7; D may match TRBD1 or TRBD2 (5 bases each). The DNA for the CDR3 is TGTGCCAGCATGCCCGGGACCTACCGGTACGAGCAGTACTTC. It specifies CASMPGTYRYEQYF.